This T cell receptor (beta chain) was documented in a study of technical replicates of blood from a few donors. V lost 3 bases and J 3 bases, leaving 9 bases between the germline ends. The CDR3 sequence is 14 residues long. Germline assignment: CDR1 SGDLS and CDR2 YYNGEE. Profiling relied on immunoSEQ multiplex PCR, and the TCRdb table lists in-frame clones only, not all of them. The repertoire holds some 87,000 clones, with 90% to 95% as singletons. The sequenced material came from T cells isolated from PBMCs. The rearrangement links TRBV9 to TRBJ2-2; D is possibly TRBD1 (5 bases). This clonotype was sampled from a human donor in good health. Written as DNA, the CDR3 is TGTGCCAGCAGCGAGATGGGGCACACCGGGGAGCTGTTTTTT. It specifies CASSEMGHTGELFF.